This TCR beta chain derives from a study of blood T cells in healthy people across ages. Donors each provided about 10 milliliters of peripheral blood. Germline lookup yields CDR1 MNHNS and CDR2 SASEGT. Unmatched junction bases numbered 9, after V lost 7 bases and J lost 3 bases. CDR3 length equals 16 residues. Together with a sample-barcoded 5' primer, a J-beta primer mix was included in a second PCR lasting about 7 to 11 cycles. TCRdb passed the 5' RACE reads through MiXCR, listing each CDR3 protein once. This sample has approximately 760,000 distinct CDR3 sequences, with about 25% found just once. These same data were also listed under a study on T cells of mothers and their children. As that study records: The study found slightly higher but non-significant overlap in related versus unrelated mother-child pairs.

This chain uses TRBV6-1 with TRBJ2-4, with 10 positions matching TRBD2. This clonotype originated in a boy aged 5 to 17 in good health. Sequenced: blood. The CDR3 DNA reads TGTGCCAGCAATAGCCTAGCGGGAGTTGTCAAAAACATTCAGTACTTC. It is translated as CASNSLAGVVKNIQYF.